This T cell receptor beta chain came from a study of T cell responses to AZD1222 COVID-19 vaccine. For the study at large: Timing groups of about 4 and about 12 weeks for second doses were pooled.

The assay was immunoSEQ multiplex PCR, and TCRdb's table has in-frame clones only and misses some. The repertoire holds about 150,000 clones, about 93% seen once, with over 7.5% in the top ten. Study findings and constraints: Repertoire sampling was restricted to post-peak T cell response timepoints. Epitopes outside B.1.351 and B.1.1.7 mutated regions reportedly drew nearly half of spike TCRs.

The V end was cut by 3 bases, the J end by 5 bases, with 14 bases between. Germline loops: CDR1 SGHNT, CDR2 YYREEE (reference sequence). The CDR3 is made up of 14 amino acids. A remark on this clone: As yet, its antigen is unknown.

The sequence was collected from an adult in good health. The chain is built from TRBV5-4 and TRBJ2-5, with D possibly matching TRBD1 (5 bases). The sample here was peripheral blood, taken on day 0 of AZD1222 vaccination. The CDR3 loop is CASSSPNWGETQYF. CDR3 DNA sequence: TGTGCCAGCAGCTCGCCTAATTGGGGCGAGACCCAGTACTTC.